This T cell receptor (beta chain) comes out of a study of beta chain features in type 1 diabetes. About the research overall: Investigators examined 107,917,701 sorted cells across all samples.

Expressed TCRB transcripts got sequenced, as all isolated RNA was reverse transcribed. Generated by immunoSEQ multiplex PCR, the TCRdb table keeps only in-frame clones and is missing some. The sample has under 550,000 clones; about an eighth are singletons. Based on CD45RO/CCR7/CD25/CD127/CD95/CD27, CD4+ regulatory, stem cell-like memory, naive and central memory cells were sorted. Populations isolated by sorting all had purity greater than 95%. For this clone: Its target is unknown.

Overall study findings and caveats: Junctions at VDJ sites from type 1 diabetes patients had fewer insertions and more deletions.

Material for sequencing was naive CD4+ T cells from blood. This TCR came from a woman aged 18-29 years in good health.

The CDR3 region is CASSKVDSTDTQYF. In DNA, the CDR3 is TGTGCCAGCTCCAAGGTGGATAGCACAGATACGCAGTATTTT. The V and J genes are TRBV27 and TRBJ2-3; D is ambiguous. The V end lost 8 bases, the J end lost 0 bases, and 12 bases lay between the germline ends. The CDR3 consists of 14 residues. Germline V lookup: CDR1 MNHEY, CDR2 SMNVEV (reference sequence).